This T cell receptor (beta chain) emerged from a study of shared clonotypes between healthy human individuals. Study at large: The donors, a couple of women and a few men, were aged 18 to 49.

Study conclusions and caveats: Naive subsets usually exceeded memory subsets in estimated richness. It was anticipated that sequencing depth would influence how many clonotypes donors shared.

For this clone: Its specificity is not known.

Sorted-subset replicate PCR reactions were performed with about 200 ng DNA, corresponding to some 32,000 T cell genomes. Assay: immunoSEQ multiplex PCR; the TCRdb copy retains only in-frame clones and omits some. The sample lists about 2.3 million clones, around 93% occurring once. What was sequenced was naive CD4+ T cells from PBMCs. Subset described: CD45RA+ positively selected. This receptor was obtained from a man between 18 and 35 years old in good health. Some clones in this sample may be carry-over from other donors' samples.

This chain's CDR3 is CASSKGLPGQETCEQYF. As DNA, the CDR3 is TGTGCCAGCAGCAAAGGTCTTCCGGGACAGGAAACTTGCGAGCAGTACTTC. This chain links TRBV21-1 with TRBJ2-7; no check of the table's D call, TRBD1, against the DNA was made. TRBV21-1 is an annotated pseudogene. The CDR3 sequence is 17 residues long.